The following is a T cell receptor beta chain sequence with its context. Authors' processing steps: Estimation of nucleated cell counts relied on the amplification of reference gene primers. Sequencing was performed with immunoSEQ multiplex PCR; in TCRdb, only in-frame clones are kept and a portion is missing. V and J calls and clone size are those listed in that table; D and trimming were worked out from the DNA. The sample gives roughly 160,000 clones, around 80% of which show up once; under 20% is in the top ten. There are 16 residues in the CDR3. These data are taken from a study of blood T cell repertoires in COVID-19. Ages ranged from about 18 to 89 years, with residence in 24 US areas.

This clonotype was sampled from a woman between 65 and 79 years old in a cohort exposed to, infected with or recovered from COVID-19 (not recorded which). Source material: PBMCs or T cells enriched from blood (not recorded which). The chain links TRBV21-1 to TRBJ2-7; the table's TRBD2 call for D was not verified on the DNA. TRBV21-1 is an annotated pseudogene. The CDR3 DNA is TGTGCCAGCAGCAAAGTTTACGTGGGAGGGCCCTACGAGCAGTACTTC. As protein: CASSKVYVGGPYEQYF.